These T cell receptor beta chains were read from a single sample in a study of blood T cell repertoires in COVID-19. The data were produced by immunoSEQ multiplex PCR, yet TCRdb's version contains in-frame clones alone and is incomplete. The sample has about 210,000 clones, 80% to 90% seen once. Specimen: PBMCs or T cells enriched from blood (not recorded which). All receptors come from a man aged 35 to 55 who had recovered from COVID-19. CDR3s include the opening cysteine and the closing phenylalanine or tryptophan. The order of the fields is CDR3 DNA, CDR3 protein, V gene, clone size, J gene, D gene. D genes are given only for firm matches. Rows give clone size only sometimes, using once, few, many, or a class for an expanded clone.

TGCGCCAGCAGCCAAGATCCAGCGGGGTCTTACGAGCAGTACTTC,CASSQDPAGSYEQYF,TRBV4-1,-,TRBJ2-7,TRBD2
TGTGCCAGCAGCCCCCGGGGAGAGGGCTCTGGAAACACCATATATTTT,CASSPRGEGSGNTIYF,TRBV7-9,-,TRBJ1-3,-
TGTGCCAGCAGCTTAGATCGCTTTGGGGCTACCGGGGAGCTGTTTTTT,CASSLDRFGATGELFF,TRBV7-7,-,TRBJ2-2,-
TGCGCCAGCCGAGGGACAGACTTTAACTATGGCTACACCTTC,CASRGTDFNYGYTF,TRBV5-1,many,TRBJ1-2,TRBD1
TGTGCCAGCAGTCTATACTTGGTTCGTCACAATGAGCAGTTCTTC,CASSLYLVRHNEQFF,TRBV14,-,TRBJ2-1,-
TGTGCCAGCAGTTTCGGAGGGAACTACGAGCAGTACTTC,CASSFGGNYEQYF,TRBV12-3/TRBV12-4,-,TRBJ2-7,-
TGTGCCAGCAGTGAATTTAGGACAGGGGCTAACACTGAAGCTTTCTTT,CASSEFRTGANTEAFF,TRBV2,-,TRBJ1-1,TRBD1
TGTGCCAGCAGCCAAGGGGGGGTAGGAAGAACTGAAGCTTTCTTT,CASSQGGVGRTEAFF,TRBV3-1/TRBV3-2,-,TRBJ1-1,-
TGTGCCAGCAGGCTCTTCTCGGGACAGGGGAATGGCTACACCTTC,CASRLFSGQGNGYTF,TRBV7-9,-,TRBJ1-2,TRBD1
TGTGCCAGCAGTCCACTGAATGGCAGGGGTCGTGGCTACACCTTC,CASSPLNGRGRGYTF,TRBV27,-,TRBJ1-2,-
TGTGCCACCAGTAATACAGGGGATGGGGGGACCCAGTACTTC,CATSNTGDGGTQYF,TRBV24-1,-,TRBJ2-5,TRBD1
TGTGCCACCAGTGATGGGGCGGGAGTCGAGGTTCGCGAGCAGTTCTTC,CATSDGAGVEVREQFF,TRBV24-1,-,TRBJ2-1,TRBD2
TGTGCCACCAGCACCCGGGAGTTGGGGACAGATACGCAGTATTTT,CATSTRELGTDTQYF,TRBV15,-,TRBJ2-3,-
TGTGCCAGCTCACCAAACAGGGTGGGAAGCACTGAAGCTTTCTTT,CASSPNRVGSTEAFF,TRBV18,-,TRBJ1-1,-
TGTGCCATCAGTGGAGCGAGGGATTCACCCCTCCACTTT,CAISGARDSPLHF,TRBV10-3,once,TRBJ1-6,-
TGCAGCGTTGCCCAAGGGGGAGGACAGGGGGCCCGACCGCAGTATTTT,CSVAQGGGQGARPQYF,TRBV29-1,-,TRBJ2-3,TRBD1
TGTGCCAGTACCCCGGGACAGGGGGGCAATCAGCCCCAGCATTTT,CASTPGQGGNQPQHF,TRBV19,-,TRBJ1-5,TRBD1
TGTGCCAGCCCCGGAGCCTCTGGAAACACCATATATTTT,CASPGASGNTIYF,TRBV7-9,-,TRBJ1-3,-
TGCGCCAGCAGTCAACCAAGAGGGACAGTTAAAAATCAGCCCCAGCATTTT,CASSQPRGTVKNQPQHF,TRBV23-1,-,TRBJ1-5,TRBD1
TGTGCCAGTTCAGGGATCGACACCGGGGAGCTGTTTTTT,CASSGIDTGELFF,TRBV6-4,-,TRBJ2-2,-
TGTGCCAGCAGCCCGAATCCGACGGGACAGGGTTTCGTCCTGACTTTC,CASSPNPTGQGFVLTF,TRBV3-1/TRBV3-2,-,TRBJ2-6,TRBD1
TGTGCCAGCAAGCCGTACGTTGAGGAGACCCAGTACTTC,CASKPYVEETQYF,TRBV7-2,few,TRBJ2-5,-
TGCGCCAGCAGCGACCCTTCTAGCGGGAGAAGAGGTGAGCAGTACTTC,CASSDPSSGRRGEQYF,TRBV5-1,-,TRBJ2-7,TRBD2
TGTGCCAGCAGTGGACAAGGAACTAATGAAAAACTGTTTTTT,CASSGQGTNEKLFF,TRBV2,-,TRBJ1-4,-
TGTGCCAGCAGCTTAGGCGGGACCCAAGAGACCCAGTACTTC,CASSLGGTQETQYF,TRBV7-2,-,TRBJ2-5,-
TGTGCCAGCCCCCCCTCGGGTTATGAGCAGTTCTTC,CASPPSGYEQFF,TRBV6-5,-,TRBJ2-1,-
TGTGCCATCAGTGATGGGACAGGGACCTACGAGCAGTACTTC,CAISDGTGTYEQYF,TRBV10-3,-,TRBJ2-7,TRBD1
TGCGCCAGCAGCTTGGCCATACAGGGCCCCTACGAGCAGTACTTC,CASSLAIQGPYEQYF,TRBV5-1,-,TRBJ2-7,-
TGCAGCGTTGGCAGTGACGGAGGCTATGGCTACACCTTC,CSVGSDGGYGYTF,TRBV29-1,-,TRBJ1-2,-
TGTGCCAGCAGCCCGCTACAGGGTAGAAACACCATATATTTT,CASSPLQGRNTIYF,TRBV3-1/TRBV3-2,-,TRBJ1-3,-
TGTGCCAGCAGCTTCAGTGACAGTAACTATGGCTACACCTTC,CASSFSDSNYGYTF,TRBV7-9,-,TRBJ1-2,-
TGCGCCAGCAGCTACTCAGGGTCGTCTGGAAACACCATATATTTT,CASSYSGSSGNTIYF,TRBV5-1,few,TRBJ1-3,-
TGTGCCAGCGGGCCGACTAGCCGGAACACCGGGGAGCTGTTTTTT,CASGPTSRNTGELFF,TRBV7-3,few,TRBJ2-2,TRBD2
TGTGCCAGCAGCCTGGGGAGGGCTAAACAAGAGACCCAGTACTTC,CASSLGRAKQETQYF,TRBV4-2,-,TRBJ2-5,TRBD2
TGCGCCAGCAGCCATCCCGGGGGGCAAGGCTACACCTTC,CASSHPGGQGYTF,TRBV4-1,-,TRBJ1-2,-
TGCGCCAGCAGCCAGGAAAAGGACAGGACATACTATGGCTACACCTTC,CASSQEKDRTYYGYTF,TRBV4-1,-,TRBJ1-2,TRBD1
TGTGCCAGCAGGACCGGGACTAGCGGGGGTACCGGGGAGCTGTTTTTT,CASRTGTSGGTGELFF,TRBV2,once,TRBJ2-2,TRBD2
TGCGCCAGCAGCTTGGAACGCCAGGGAAACGAAGCTTTCTTT,CASSLERQGNEAFF,TRBV5-1,-,TRBJ1-1,-
TGTGCCACCAGTGATTTCCCCGGGACAAGGGCGGACTATGGCTACACCTTC,CATSDFPGTRADYGYTF,TRBV24-1,-,TRBJ1-2,-
TGTGCCAGCAGCCAAGATAATCCGGGACAGCAATTAGGGAGCAATCAGCCCCAGCATTTT,CASSQDNPGQQLGSNQPQHF,TRBV3-1/TRBV3-2,-,TRBJ1-5,TRBD1
TGTGCCAGCAGCGTAGAACTACGGTACAATGAGCAGTTCTTC,CASSVELRYNEQFF,TRBV9,-,TRBJ2-1,-
TGTGCCAGCATCCCAGGGGGTTACTATGGCTACACCTTC,CASIPGGYYGYTF,TRBV28,-,TRBJ1-2,TRBD1
TGCAGTGCGCCCGTCCGGGATGAGCAGTTCTTC,CSAPVRDEQFF,TRBV20-1,-,TRBJ2-1,-
TGCGCCAGCAGCTTGGGACTAAGTAGCAATCAGCCCCAGCATTTT,CASSLGLSSNQPQHF,TRBV5-1,-,TRBJ1-5,-
TGTGCCAGCAGCCAATGGGGCGCAGGGAATAGCAATCAGCCCCAGCATTTT,CASSQWGAGNSNQPQHF,TRBV3-1/TRBV3-2,-,TRBJ1-5,-
TGTGCCAGCAGTTACCCGGGGGGGCCTCCCGGGGAGCTGTTTTTT,CASSYPGGPPGELFF,TRBV6-2/TRBV6-3,-,TRBJ2-2,TRBD2
TGTGCCAGCAGTGACGCGGGGGCAGGGAACACTGAAGCTTTCTTT,CASSDAGAGNTEAFF,TRBV6-1,-,TRBJ1-1,-
TGCGCCAGCAGCTTGGTACATGGGCCCTACGAGCAGTACTTC,CASSLVHGPYEQYF,TRBV5-1,-,TRBJ2-7,-
TGTGCCAGCAGCCTCGGGGGATTTAATTCACCCCTCCACTTT,CASSLGGFNSPLHF,TRBV7-6,-,TRBJ1-6,-
TGCGCCAGCAGCCAAGCTCTCTTGCAGGGCCCTGGGTATGGCTACACCTTC,CASSQALLQGPGYGYTF,TRBV4-1,-,TRBJ1-2,-
TGCGCCAGCAGCTTGGAGGGGCTGAACACTGAAGCTTTCTTT,CASSLEGLNTEAFF,TRBV5-1,-,TRBJ1-1,-
TGTGCCAGCTCCCTAGGAGCTGGAGATTCACCCCTCCACTTT,CASSLGAGDSPLHF,TRBV18,-,TRBJ1-6,-
TGTGCCAGCAGTGAACTTGGGGCTGGCTCTGGAAACACCATATATTTT,CASSELGAGSGNTIYF,TRBV2,once,TRBJ1-3,-
TGTGCCAGCAGCCGTAAAAGCGGGATCTCCTACGAGCAGTACTTC,CASSRKSGISYEQYF,TRBV5-6,-,TRBJ2-7,TRBD2
TGTGCCAGCAGCACACAATCCGGGACAGGGGTTGGCTACACCTTC,CASSTQSGTGVGYTF,TRBV13,-,TRBJ1-2,TRBD1
TGTGCCAGCAGTTTCAGGGGGCTAGGGAATCAGCCCCAGCATTTT,CASSFRGLGNQPQHF,TRBV27,-,TRBJ1-5,TRBD1
TGTGCCACCGATCCGGGACAGGGGCCTCGGAACACTGAAGCTTTCTTT,CATDPGQGPRNTEAFF,TRBV2,-,TRBJ1-1,TRBD1
TGTGCCAGTACCGTCCGGGACAGCGTCGGGTACACCTTC,CASTVRDSVGYTF,TRBV19,-,TRBJ1-2,TRBD1
TGTGCCATCAGTGAAGGCCCGGGACAGGGTTACGGTGAGCAGTTCTTC,CAISEGPGQGYGEQFF,TRBV10-3,-,TRBJ2-1,TRBD1
TGTGCCAGCAGCCGAGAGGTCCAGGGCCATTACGAGCAGTACTTC,CASSREVQGHYEQYF,TRBV11-1,-,TRBJ2-7,-